This T cell receptor (beta chain) stems from a study of Ad26.COV2.S vaccination and SARS-CoV-2 variants. This CDR3 spans 17 amino acids. The V and J ends lost 5 bases and 4 bases, in that order; junction bases with no gene match: 13. CDR1 and CDR2 (germline): SEHNR, FQNEAQ (reference sequence). Data came from immunoSEQ multiplex PCR; TCRdb stores just in-frame clones and leaves some out. The data contain over 350,000 clones, approximately 91% of them singletons. Documented treatment: 15 to 20 received Ad26.COV2.S at low or high dose, single or two shots; roughly five received placebo; per-sample allocation not given. Sampling occurred on day 63 after the first vaccine or placebo injection.

This sequence joins TRBV7-9 and TRBJ2-2; 7 nucleotides align to TRBD2. This specimen was peripheral blood, taken in a trial of Ad26.COV2.S vaccine versus placebo. This receptor was obtained from a person between 18 and 65 years old who received the Ad26.COV2.S COVID-19 vaccine or a placebo. In DNA, the CDR3 is TGTGCCAGCAGCGACTACAGCGGGGCGCGAGCCACCGGGGAGCTGTTTTTT. Translated, it gives CASSDYSGARATGELFF.